The clone carrying this T cell receptor beta chain was counted between two and nine times. Its target is not known. This sample was included in a study of spatial heterogeneity in lung cancer. The overall study: Each unique TCR and UMI combination was seen more than ten times on average in raw reads. Study-level points and caveats: TCRs found ubiquitously expanded in tumor appeared in blood more at resection than at follow-up.

This CDR3 has 13 amino acids. Time point noted: sample taken at primary tumor resection. No cells were sorted before sequencing. The whole RNA sequenced was extracted from tumor, nontumor lung or frozen PBMC. MiXCR was run by TCRdb on the 5' RACE reads, yielding one entry per CDR3 protein. Here the sample spans 77,000 or so distinct CDR3 sequences, more than 15% being singletons. The V call is TRBV21-1, the J call TRBJ1-3. TRBV21-1 is deemed a pseudogene. The sequence was obtained from a male donor with early-stage non-small cell lung cancer. Sample: PBMCs, taken at surgery. CDR3 protein: CASSKTELGAIYF. CDR3 coding DNA: TGTGCCAGCAGCAAGACGGAGCTTGGGGCCATATATTTT.